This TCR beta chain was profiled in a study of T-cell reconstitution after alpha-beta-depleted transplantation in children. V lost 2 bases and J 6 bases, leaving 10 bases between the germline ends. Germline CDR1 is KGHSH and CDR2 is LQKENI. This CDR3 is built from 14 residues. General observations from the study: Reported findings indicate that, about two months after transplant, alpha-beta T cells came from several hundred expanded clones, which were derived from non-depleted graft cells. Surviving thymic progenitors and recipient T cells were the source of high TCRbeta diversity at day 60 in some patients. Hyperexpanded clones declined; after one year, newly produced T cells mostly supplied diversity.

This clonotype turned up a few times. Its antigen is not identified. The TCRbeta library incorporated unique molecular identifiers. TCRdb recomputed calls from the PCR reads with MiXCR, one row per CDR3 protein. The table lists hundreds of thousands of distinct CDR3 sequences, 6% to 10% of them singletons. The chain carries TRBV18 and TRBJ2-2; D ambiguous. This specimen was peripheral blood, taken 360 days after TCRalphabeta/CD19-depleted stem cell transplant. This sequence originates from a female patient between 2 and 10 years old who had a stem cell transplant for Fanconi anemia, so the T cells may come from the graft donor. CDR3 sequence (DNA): TGTGCCAGCTCACCAAGTCACGAGTCCGGGGAGCTGTTTTTT. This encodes CASSPSHESGELFF.